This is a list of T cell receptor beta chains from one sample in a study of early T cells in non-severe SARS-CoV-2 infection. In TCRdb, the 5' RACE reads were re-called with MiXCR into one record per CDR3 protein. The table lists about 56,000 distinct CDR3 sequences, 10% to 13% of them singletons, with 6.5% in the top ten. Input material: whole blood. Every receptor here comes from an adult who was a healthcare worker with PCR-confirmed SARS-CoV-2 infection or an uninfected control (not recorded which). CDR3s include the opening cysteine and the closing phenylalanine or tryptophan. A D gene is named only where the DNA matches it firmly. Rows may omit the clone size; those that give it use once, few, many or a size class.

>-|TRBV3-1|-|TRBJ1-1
TGTGCCAGCAGCCCGCAGGCGAGAAACACTGAAGCTTTCTTT
CASSPQARNTEAFF
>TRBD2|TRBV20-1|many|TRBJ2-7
TGCAGTGCACCCCCTAGCGGGAGCTACGAGCAGTACTTC
CSAPPSGSYEQYF
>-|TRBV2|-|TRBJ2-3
TGTGCCAGCAGTGAAACTAACCGTGCAGATACGCAGTATTTT
CASSETNRADTQYF
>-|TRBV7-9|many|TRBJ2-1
TGTGCCAGCAGCTTAGGTCTAGCTGAGTACAATGAGCAGTTCTTC
CASSLGLAEYNEQFF
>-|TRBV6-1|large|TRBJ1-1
TGTGCCAGCAGTTTCGGGCCGAACACTGAAGCTTTCTTT
CASSFGPNTEAFF
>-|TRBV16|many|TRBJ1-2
TGTGCCAGCAGCCAATCCGTGGAGGGCTGGGGCTATGGCTACACCTTC
CASSQSVEGWGYGYTF
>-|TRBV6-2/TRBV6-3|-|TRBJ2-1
TGTGCCAGCAGTCGCATAAATGAGCAGTTCTTC
CASSRINEQFF
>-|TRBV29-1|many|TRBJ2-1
TGCAGCGTTGTGGTCTCACCCGGGGGTGAGCAGTTCTTC
CSVVVSPGGEQFF
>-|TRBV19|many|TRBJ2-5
TGTGCCAGTAGTAACGGGGAGACCCAGTACTTC
CASSNGETQYF
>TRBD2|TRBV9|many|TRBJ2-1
TGTGCCAGCAGCGTAAGAGGGAGGGCCGGTTACAATGAGCAGTTCTTC
CASSVRGRAGYNEQFF
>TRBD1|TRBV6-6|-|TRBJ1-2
TGTGCCAGCAGAACGGACAGGGTATATGGCTACACCTTC
CASRTDRVYGYTF
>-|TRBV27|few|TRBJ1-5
TGTGCCAGCAGTCCGTCCCTCGGAAGGGGGTTGGGCCAGCCCCAGCATTTT
CASSPSLGRGLGQPQHF
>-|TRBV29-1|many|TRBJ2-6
TGCAGCGCCATGGACTTTGGGGGGGCCAACGTCCTGACTTTC
CSAMDFGGANVLTF